This TCR beta chain was sequenced during a study of memory CD4+ T cells and cytomegalovirus serostatus. At the level of the study: This sample comes from healthy Belgian adults, roughly 9 CMV seropositive, 24 seronegative. General observations from the study: Repertoires predicted CMV serostatus with median bootstrapped AUC of about 0.95.

How the authors handled the data: Out-of-frame sequences were removed, leaving 2 million to 2.5 million distinct TCRbeta sequences. The assay was immunoSEQ multiplex PCR, and TCRdb's table has in-frame clones only and misses some. D and trimming come from the DNA, and the V and J calls and clone size come from that table. This sample has 46,000 or so clones, with 77% found just once. The sort gate was single viable CD3+CD4+CD8-CD45RO+ cells for memory CD4+ T cells. The germline gives CDR1 MNHEY, CDR2 SMNVEV (reference sequence). The CDR3 is 15 amino acids. The V and J ends lost 6 bases and 0 bases, in that order; junction bases with no gene match: 4. As for this clone: No antigen is known for it.

Sequenced input: memory CD4+ T cells from blood. This TCR was recovered from an adult in good health and CMV-seronegative. The chain links TRBV27 to TRBJ1-1; 10 bases align to TRBD1. The CDR3 DNA follows: TGTGCCAGCAGCAGGACAGGGGGTATGAACACTGAAGCTTTCTTT. Protein product: CASSRTGGMNTEAFF.